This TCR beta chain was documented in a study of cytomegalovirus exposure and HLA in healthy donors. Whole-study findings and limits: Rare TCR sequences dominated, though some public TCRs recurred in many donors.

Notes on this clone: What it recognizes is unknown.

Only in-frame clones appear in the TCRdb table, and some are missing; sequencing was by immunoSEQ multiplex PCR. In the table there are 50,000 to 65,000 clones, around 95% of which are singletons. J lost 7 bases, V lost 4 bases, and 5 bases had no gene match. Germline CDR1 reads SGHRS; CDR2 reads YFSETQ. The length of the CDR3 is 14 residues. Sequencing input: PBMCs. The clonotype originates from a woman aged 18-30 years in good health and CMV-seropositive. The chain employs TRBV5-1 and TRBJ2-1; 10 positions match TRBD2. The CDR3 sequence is CASSISGRVNEQFF. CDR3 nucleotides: TGCGCCAGCAGCATCAGCGGGAGGGTTAATGAGCAGTTCTTC.